Below, 7 T cell receptor beta chains from the same sample are listed, as sequenced in a study of blood T cell repertoires in COVID-19. Clones were sequenced by immunoSEQ multiplex PCR, and TCRdb holds only the in-frame ones, with some missing. The sample carries approximately 44,000 clones, 60% to 80% recorded once. The specimen sequenced was peripheral blood. The receptors shown here come from a woman aged 80 or older with acute or convalescent COVID-19.

The chain combines TRBV20-1 with TRBJ2-1, with 7 bases matching TRBD2. Germline trimming cut 1 base from V and 16 bases from J; bases unmatched to any gene: 7. Germline V CDR1 and CDR2: DFQATT, SNEGSKA (reference sequence). The length of the CDR3 is 11 residues. CDR3 bases: TGCAGTGCTAGAGGCGGGAGTCGTTATTTCTTC. Protein: CSARGGSRYFF.

V and J are TRBV5-1 and TRBJ2-2; TRBD1 aligns across 9 bases. CDR1 and CDR2 (germline): SGHRS, YFSETQ. After removal of 2 bases from V and 6 bases from J, the junction contained 8 bases not matched to a gene. This CDR3 comprises 16 residues. Here the CDR3 reads CASSLTGTGTSGELFF. In DNA form, the CDR3 reads TGCGCCAGCAGCTTAACCGGGACAGGGACATCCGGGGAGCTGTTTTTT.

V and J are TRBV10-3 and TRBJ1-4; D is undetermined. CDR3 length: 12 amino acids. Looked up from germline, CDR1 is ENHRY and CDR2 is SYGVKD. Trimming shortened V by 10 bases and J by 10 bases, and 16 bases separated the two germline ends. The CDR3 sequence: CATSPLIGKLFF. The DNA for the CDR3 is TGTGCCACCAGCCCCCTAATCGGAAAACTGTTTTTT.

V and J are TRBV24-1 and TRBJ2-5; D possibly corresponds to TRBD2 (6 bases). The V and J ends lost 6 bases and 7 bases respectively, with 14 bases between them. Germline CDR1 KGHDR, CDR2 SFDVKD. CDR3 size: 13 residues. The CDR3 DNA sequence: TGTGCCACCAGTCAAACGGGAGTAGGGACCCAGTACTTC. Residues: CATSQTGVGTQYF.

CDR3 residues: CASSVGQGVVGYTF. The CDR3 DNA reads as TGTGCCAGCAGTGTAGGACAGGGGGTGGTCGGCTACACCTTC. This rearrangement joins TRBV2 to TRBJ1-2; 10 bases align to TRBD1. This CDR3 contains 14 residues. Looked up from germline, CDR1 is SNHLY and CDR2 is FYNNEI. V shed 4 bases and J 8 bases; nucleotides not matched to a gene: 7.

The rearrangement joins TRBV12-5 to TRBJ2-7; TRBD1 agrees at 9 bases. The trim removed 1 base at V and 10 bases at J, leaving 11 bases unmatched. CDR1 and CDR2 from the germline V gene are LGHNT and FRNRAP. CDR3 length: 15 residues. Here the CDR3 reads CASGLATGTGQFQYF. The DNA for the CDR3 is TGTGCTAGTGGTTTGGCCACCGGGACAGGGCAGTTCCAGTACTTC.

V and J are TRBV28 and TRBJ2-3, with 13 bases aligning to TRBD2. Unmatched junction bases numbered 7, after V lost 3 bases and J lost 4 bases. The CDR3 covers 17 residues. Germline CDR1 and CDR2: MDHEN and SYDVKM. This chain's CDR3 is CASSFGRTSGSPDTQYF. For the CDR3, the DNA is TGTGCCAGCAGTTTTGGAAGGACTAGCGGGAGCCCAGATACGCAGTATTTT.